This is a list of T cell receptor beta chains from one sample in a study of blood T cells in healthy people across ages. TCRdb processed the 5' RACE reads anew with MiXCR; each CDR3 protein has one entry. The sample records 1.5 million to 2 million distinct CDR3 sequences, roughly 27% being singletons. The sample taken for sequencing was blood. All receptors come from a woman in her 30s in good health. Each CDR3 is given with its conserved first and last residue. A D gene is named only where the DNA matches it firmly. Clone size is shown for a subset of rows, as once, few, many or a class of expanded clone.

>-|TRBJ2-7|TRBV12-3/TRBV12-4|-
TGTGCCAGCAGGGCGGGACTCGAGGTAAATGAGCAGTACTTC
CASRAGLEVNEQYF
>few|TRBJ1-5|TRBV10-3|-
TGTGCCATCAGTGAGTCTAGTACGGGGTTGAATCAGCCCCAGCATTTT
CAISESSTGLNQPQHF
>few|TRBJ1-2|TRBV6-5|TRBD1
TGTGCCAGCAGTTACGGGGACAGCCGGGGTGGCTACACCTTC
CASSYGDSRGGYTF
>-|TRBJ1-6|TRBV10-1|-
TGCGCCACCAGACGGGACGGTAATTCACCCCTCCACTTT
CATRRDGNSPLHF
>-|TRBJ2-7|TRBV18|TRBD1
TGTGCCAGCTCCCGACGGGGACAGTCTAAGGCCCAAACCTACGAGCAGTACTTC
CASSRRGQSKAQTYEQYF
>many|TRBJ2-7|TRBV5-1|TRBD2
TGCGCCAGCAGCTTGGGGACTAGCGGGGGGCCTCATCTCCTCGAGCAGTACTTC
CASSLGTSGGPHLLEQYF
>once|TRBJ2-7|TRBV20-1|TRBD1
TGCAGTCGAATTGACAGGGGGGACGAGCAGTACTTC
CSRIDRGDEQYF
>-|TRBJ1-1|TRBV7-2|-
TGTGCCAGCAGCTCCGAGGGGAGGGCTGAAGCTTTCTTT
CASSSEGRAEAFF
>-|TRBJ2-5|TRBV20-1|TRBD1
TGCAGTGCCTTGACAGGGGGGTTGACTCAGTACTTC
CSALTGGLTQYF
>-|TRBJ2-1|TRBV9|-
TGTGCCAGCAGCGTAGGGGACGGGGTTTCCTACAATGAGCAGTTCTTC
CASSVGDGVSYNEQFF
>-|TRBJ1-2|TRBV5-1|-
TGCGCCAGCAGCTTGGCTGCAGGGGTGGATGGCTACACCTTC
CASSLAAGVDGYTF
>many|TRBJ2-5|TRBV5-1|-
TGCGCCAGCAGCTTGGTGGAACAAGAGACCCAGTACTTC
CASSLVEQETQYF
>-|TRBJ2-7|TRBV7-2|TRBD2
TGTGCCAGCAGCCCCCCTAGCGGACAATCCTACGAGCAGTACTTC
CASSPPSGQSYEQYF
>few|TRBJ2-7|TRBV11-2|-
TGTGCCAGCGCACCCCGCGTCGATGGCTCCTACGAGCAGTACTTC
CASAPRVDGSYEQYF
>few|TRBJ2-5|TRBV4-1|-
TGCGCCAGCAGCCAAAGGGACTTTCAAGAGACCCAGTACTTC
CASSQRDFQETQYF
>few|TRBJ1-4|TRBV20-1|-
TGCAGTGCTAGAGATGCGAAAGGGCGTTCGGAAAAACTGTTTTTT
CSARDAKGRSEKLFF
>-|TRBJ2-1|TRBV28|TRBD2
TGTGCCAGCAGTTCCGCTAGCGGGGGGAGCTACAATGAGCAGTTCTTC
CASSSASGGSYNEQFF
>-|TRBJ2-7|TRBV12-5|TRBD2
TGTGCTGCCGACCTTTCGGGAGGGGGCGAGCAGTACTTC
CAADLSGGGEQYF
>few|TRBJ2-1|TRBV11-2|TRBD2
TGTGCCAGCAGGTTGGGGACTAGCGGATACAATGAGCAGTTCTTC
CASRLGTSGYNEQFF
>-|TRBJ2-5|TRBV7-9|-
TGTGCCAGCAGCCCCACAGGGCCCAGGGAGACCCAGTACTTC
CASSPTGPRETQYF